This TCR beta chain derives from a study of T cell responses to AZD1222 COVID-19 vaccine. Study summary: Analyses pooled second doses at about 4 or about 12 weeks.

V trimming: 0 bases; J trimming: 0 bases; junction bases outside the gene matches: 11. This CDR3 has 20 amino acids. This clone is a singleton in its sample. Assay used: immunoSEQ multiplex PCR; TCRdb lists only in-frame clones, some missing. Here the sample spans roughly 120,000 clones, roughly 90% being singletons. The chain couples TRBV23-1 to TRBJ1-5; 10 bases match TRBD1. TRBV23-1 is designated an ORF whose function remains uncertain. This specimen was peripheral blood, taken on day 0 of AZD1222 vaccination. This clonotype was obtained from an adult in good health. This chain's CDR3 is CASSQSIYRDRGGSNQPQHF. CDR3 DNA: TGCGCCAGCAGTCAATCTATTTACCGGGACAGGGGTGGTAGCAATCAGCCCCAGCATTTT.